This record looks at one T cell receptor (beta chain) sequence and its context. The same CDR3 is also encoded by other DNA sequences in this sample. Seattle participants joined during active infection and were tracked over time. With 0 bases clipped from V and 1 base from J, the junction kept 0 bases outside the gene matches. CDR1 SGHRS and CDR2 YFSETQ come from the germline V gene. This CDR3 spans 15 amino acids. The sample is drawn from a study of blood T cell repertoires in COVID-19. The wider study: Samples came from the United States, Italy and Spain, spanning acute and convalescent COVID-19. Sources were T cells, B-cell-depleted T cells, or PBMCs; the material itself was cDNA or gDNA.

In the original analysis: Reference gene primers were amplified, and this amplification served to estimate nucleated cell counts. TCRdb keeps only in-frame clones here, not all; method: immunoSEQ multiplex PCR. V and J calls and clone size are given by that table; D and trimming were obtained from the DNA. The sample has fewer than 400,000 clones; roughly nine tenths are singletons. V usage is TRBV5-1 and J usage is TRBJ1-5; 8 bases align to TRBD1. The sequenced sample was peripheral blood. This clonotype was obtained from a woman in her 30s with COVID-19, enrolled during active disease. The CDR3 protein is CASSLGTGSNQPQHF. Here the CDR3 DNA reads TGCGCCAGCAGCTTGGGGACAGGGAGCAATCAGCCCCAGCATTTT.